This TCR beta chain is from a study of OX40 agonist ivuxolimab in advanced cancers. Method: immunoSEQ multiplex PCR; TCRdb's copy keeps in-frame clones and lacks some. The sample records around 82,000 clones, about 90% being singletons. V lost 2 bases to trimming and J lost 2 bases, with 12 bases between them. CDR3 size: 15 residues. The germline gives CDR1 LNHDA, CDR2 SQIVND (reference sequence). V gene TRBV19 combines with J gene TRBJ2-5, with no clear D. This specimen was CD4+ or CD8+ T cells sorted from blood, taken in a trial of the OX40 agonist ivuxolimab. The sequence came from an adult with an advanced solid tumor such as melanoma, head and neck, liver or kidney cancer. In DNA form, the CDR3 reads TGTGCCAGTAGTATACTAGTCGGGCCTCAAGAGACCCAGTACTTC. Encoded protein: CASSILVGPQETQYF.